This T cell receptor (beta chain) was captured in a study of shared clonotypes between healthy human individuals. Study in general: CD4 naive and memory got three plates each, CD8 naive two, CD8 memory one. Whole-study findings and limits: Clonotype sharing levels among donors were expected to vary with sequencing depth. Sampling involved blood alone; tissue repertoires likely differ. It was the non-shared clonotypes that had lower generation probabilities than clonotypes shared by all four donors.

On this clone itself: As yet, its antigen is unknown.

Germline values: CDR1 LNHDA, CDR2 SQIVND (reference sequence). V was cut by 8 bases and J by 3 bases, with 17 bases left in between. The CDR3 consists of 15 residues. Using immunoSEQ multiplex PCR, the repertoire was profiled, and TCRdb retains in-frame clones only, with some absent. The sample carries around 2.1 million clones, roughly 95% recorded once. The chain couples TRBV19 to TRBJ2-1, with D perhaps matching TRBD1 or TRBD2 (5 bases each). Sequences were obtained from naive CD4+ T cells sorted from blood. The sample's subset: CD45RA+ positively selected. The receptor's source is a man aged 18 to 30 in good health. The CDR3 sequence is CASAWDGAIYNEQFF. The CDR3 DNA reads as TGTGCCAGTGCCTGGGACGGGGCGATCTACAATGAGCAGTTCTTC.